This record looks at one T cell receptor (beta chain) sequence and its context. The data derive from a study of T cells after posttransplantation cyclophosphamide. A marrow graft followed busulfan-fludarabine conditioning, with cyclophosphamide on days +3 and +4. The V gene's germline CDR1 is ENHRY and CDR2 SYGVKD. There are 14 residues in the CDR3. J lost 9 bases, V lost 6 bases, and 8 bases had no gene match. Sequencing used immunoSEQ multiplex PCR; TCRdb keeps in-frame clones, though not all of them. The sample yields fewer than 12,000 clones, approximately 86% seen once. Material: CD4+ T cells sorted from PBMCs, obtained after allogeneic stem cell transplant with posttransplant cyclophosphamide. The clonotype comes from a male patient between 25 and 39 years old who received an allogeneic stem cell transplant from a related donor, was CMV-positive, and had acute GVHD only. A subset of T cells may come from the graft donor. This chain joins TRBV10-3 and TRBJ1-6; 7 nucleotides agree with TRBD1. CDR3: CAISRDRASSPLHF. CDR3 bases: TGTGCCATCAGCCGAGACAGGGCCAGTTCACCCCTCCACTTT.